This TCR beta chain is from a study of blood T cells in healthy people across ages. It was with a sample-barcoded 5' primer and a J-beta primer mix that a second PCR of about 6 to 12 cycles was run. Template switching added a 12-random-nucleotide identifier to every cDNA molecule. Using its own MiXCR run on the 5' RACE reads, TCRdb lists one record per CDR3 protein. The sample shows 700,000 to 950,000 distinct CDR3 sequences, roughly 50% of them seen only once. In germline, CDR1 is MNHEY, CDR2 SVGAGI. The CDR3 is 14 residues long. V lost 4 bases to trimming and J lost 1 base, with 10 bases between them. Study-wide findings and caveats: In long-lived donors, naive CD4+ cell counts and diversity exceeded those of aged donors.

The sample holds a few counts of this clonotype. What it binds is not known. The amount of total RNA extracted per sample was at least 5 micrograms. The clonotype originates from a young man in good health. Source material: blood. The V gene is TRBV6-5, the J gene TRBJ1-2; D remains unclear. The CDR3 here is CASSFGRSNYGYTF. For the CDR3, the DNA is TGTGCCAGCAGTTTCGGAAGGAGTAACTATGGCTACACCTTC.